The 32 T cell receptor beta chains given below trace back to one sample, sequenced in a study of T cell changes during pregnancy in multiple sclerosis. Repertoires were generated with immunoSEQ multiplex PCR, while TCRdb's copy carries only in-frame clones and drops some. Counted here are some 63,000 clones, over 75% occurring once; the ten biggest clones make up just over 0.85%. The sample in question was peripheral blood, obtained before pregnancy. The receptors shown here come from a female donor with multiple sclerosis, enrolled in a pregnancy study.

The rearrangement uses TRBV5-1 and TRBJ2-6; no reliable D call. CDR3 size: 15 residues. Trimming took off 1 base at V and 0 bases at J, with 5 bases between the two ends. Germline-derived CDR1 and CDR2 are SGHRS and YFSETQ. CDR3 in amino acids: CASSLPGSGANVLTF. CDR3 nucleotides: TGCGCCAGCAGCTTGCCAGGCTCTGGGGCCAACGTCCTGACTTTC.

The chain uses TRBV2 and TRBJ2-7, with D possibly TRBD1 on 6 matching bases. There are 14 residues in the CDR3. Trimming stripped 1 base from V and 3 bases from J, with 10 bases between. Germline V lookup: CDR1 SNHLY, CDR2 FYNNEI. CDR3 DNA sequence: TGTGCCAGCAGTGAAGAAACAGGGCGCTACGAGCAGTACTTC. Protein sequence: CASSEETGRYEQYF.

The chain uses TRBV30 and TRBJ2-2, with 10 bases aligning to TRBD2. The trim removed 4 bases at V and 5 bases at J, leaving 4 bases unmatched. The CDR3 extends over 14 amino acids. Germline CDR1 reads GTSNPN; CDR2 reads SVGIG (reference sequence). CDR3 DNA: TGTGCCTGGACTAGCGGGGGCCGAACCGGGGAGCTGTTTTTT. Translated: CAWTSGGRTGELFF.

This chain uses TRBV5-1 with TRBJ2-3; D is unclear. V was shortened by 0 bases and J by 0 bases, with 8 bases between the two germline ends. This CDR3 is 15 amino acids long. Germline assignment: CDR1 SGHRS and CDR2 YFSETQ. CDR3 residues: CASSLGAGSTDTQYF. In nucleotides, the CDR3 is TGCGCCAGCAGCTTGGGGGCAGGTAGCACAGATACGCAGTATTTT.

The chain carries TRBV5-5 and TRBJ2-7; D may be TRBD1 (6 bases). Germline-derived CDR1 and CDR2 are SGHKS and YYEKEE (reference sequence). The CDR3 loop spans 14 amino acids. Trimming took off 3 bases at V and 4 bases at J, with 14 bases between the two ends. CDR3 in amino acids: CASSWGQGQYEQYF. CDR3 bases: TGTGCCAGCAGCTGGGGTCAGGGGCAGTACGAGCAGTACTTC.

The V and J genes are TRBV18 and TRBJ2-7; D is unclear. Trimming shortened V by 3 bases and J by 3 bases, and 9 bases separated the two germline ends. Germline V lookup: CDR1 KGHSH, CDR2 LQKENI. CDR3 length equals 13 residues. CDR3 sequence (DNA): TGTGCCAGCTCACCCACTAACGGCTACGAGCAGTACTTC. Translating gives CASSPTNGYEQYF.

This chain uses TRBV5-5 with TRBJ2-1, with TRBD2 matching 10 bases. Germline CDR1 is SGHKS and CDR2 is YYEKEE (reference sequence). Trimming removed 4 bases from V and 6 bases from J; junction bases left unmatched: 7. There are 15 residues in the CDR3. CDR3 loop: CASSRSASGGNEQFF. Written as DNA, the CDR3 is TGTGCCAGCAGCCGGTCGGCTAGCGGGGGCAATGAGCAGTTCTTC.

The CDR3 coding sequence is TGCGCCAGCAGCCAAGGGGAGAAGCGGTACTTC. This encodes CASSQGEKRYF. J is TRBJ2-7 and V is TRBV4-1; a possible D gene is TRBD2 (5 bases). V was clipped by 1 base and J by 12 bases, with 10 bases between them. Germline loops: CDR1 MGHRA, CDR2 YSYEKL. This CDR3 region has 11 residues.

The J gene is TRBJ1-5, the V gene TRBV7-8, with 9 bases identical to TRBD1. CDR3 length: 16 amino acids. V trimming: 5 bases; J trimming: 4 bases; junction bases outside the gene matches: 9. The germline V gene has CDR1 SGHVS and CDR2 FQNEAQ. The CDR3 sequence: CASSRDRAGLNQPQHF. CDR3 in DNA: TGTGCCAGCAGCAGGGACAGGGCGGGGTTAAATCAGCCCCAGCATTTT.

V usage is TRBV7-9 and J usage is TRBJ2-7; D possibly corresponds to TRBD1 (6 bases). The CDR3 loop spans 13 amino acids. V was cut by 1 base and J by 5 bases, with 9 bases left in between. Germline CDR1 is SEHNR and CDR2 is FQNEAQ (reference sequence). CDR3 nucleotides: TGTGCCAGCAGCTTAGGCAGGGGCGACGAGCAGTACTTC. Amino acid sequence: CASSLGRGDEQYF.

The CDR3, as DNA: TGCGCCAGCCGGGACAGGGTGGGGTTCTTC. It yields the protein CASRDRVGFF. The chain employs TRBV23-1 and TRBJ2-1; TRBD1 agrees at 9 bases. TRBV23-1 belongs to the ORF category, with a function that is uncertain. The CDR3 runs 10 residues. The J segment lost 15 bases and the V segment lost 8 bases, leaving 5 bases of the junction unmatched.

V and J are TRBV7-9 and TRBJ2-1; TRBD2 agrees at 11 bases. CDR3 length equals 15 residues. Germline loops: CDR1 SEHNR, CDR2 FQNEAQ (reference sequence). With 5 bases clipped from V and 10 bases from J, the junction kept 10 bases outside the gene matches. CDR3 nucleotide sequence: TGTGCCAGCAGCCTTACTAGCGGGGGTTTTGGGGAGCAGTTCTTC. As protein: CASSLTSGGFGEQFF.

The V and J genes are TRBV2 and TRBJ2-5; a possible D gene is TRBD2 (5 bases). CDR1 and CDR2 (germline): SNHLY, FYNNEI. V lost 5 bases, J lost 4 bases, and 14 bases lay in between. This CDR3 is 14 amino acids long. DNA for the CDR3: TGTGCCAGCAGTTCCGGACGGGGAACAGAGACCCAGTACTTC. Amino acids: CASSSGRGTETQYF.

Regarding this clone: At the DNA level, this CDR3 is encoded by other sequences in the same sample as well. J is TRBJ1-1 and V is TRBV6-5; 7 bases map to TRBD1. Unmatched junction bases numbered 1, after V lost 6 bases and J lost 3 bases. The CDR3 totals 12 residues. CDR1 and CDR2 (germline): MNHEY, SVGAGI. CDR3 region: CASRTGDTEAFF. DNA of the CDR3: TGTGCCAGCAGAACAGGGGACACTGAAGCTTTCTTT.

This chain connects TRBV4-2 to TRBJ2-7; 9 nucleotides align to TRBD1. This CDR3 region has 15 residues. Germline trimming cut 3 bases from V and 8 bases from J; bases unmatched to any gene: 11. The germline gives CDR1 LGHNA, CDR2 YNFKEQ. The CDR3 region is CASSHPGQGDSQQYF. The CDR3 coding sequence is TGTGCCAGCAGCCATCCGGGACAGGGCGACTCTCAGCAGTACTTC.

V is TRBV30 and J is TRBJ1-1; TRBD1 aligns across 11 bases. The CDR3 consists of 12 residues. Losses at the gene ends were 8 bases for V and 3 bases for J; bases not matched to a gene: 2. Per germline, CDR1 GTSNPN and CDR2 SVGIG (reference sequence). CDR3 coding DNA: TGTGCCAAGGGACAGGGGGACACTGAAGCTTTCTTT. It specifies CAKGQGDTEAFF.

CDR3 sequence reads: CASSLSRGGSETQYF. As DNA, the CDR3 is TGTGCCAGCAGCTTATCGCGGGGGGGATCGGAGACCCAGTACTTC. V is TRBV7-3 and J is TRBJ2-5; TRBD2 aligns across 9 bases. The germline V gene encodes CDR1 SGHTA and CDR2 FQGTGA. With V trimmed by 2 bases and J by 5 bases, 6 bases remained unmatched. The CDR3 totals 15 residues. Supplemented by reference TRBV7-3 and TRBJ2-5, the full variable domain reads GAGVSQTPSNKVTEKGKYVELRCDPISGHTALYWYRQSLGQGPEFLIYFQGTGAADDSGLPNDRFFAVRPEGSVSTLKIQRTERGDSAVYLCASSLSRGGSETQYFGPGTRLLVL.

The chain recombines TRBV6-5 with TRBJ2-5; D is unresolved. This CDR3 spans 13 amino acids. CDR1 and CDR2 from the germline V gene are MNHEY and SVGAGI. Trimming left V 2 bases short and J 1 base short, with 5 bases between. The CDR3 bases are TGTGCCAGCAGTTACCCAGGCCAAGAGACCCAGTACTTC. The encoded protein is CASSYPGQETQYF.

V and J are TRBV6-7 and TRBJ2-7, with D hard to call. TRBV6-7 is flagged as an ORF with uncertain function. The CDR3 has 13 residues. V was pared by 4 bases and J by 0 bases, with 7 bases between. The CDR3 nucleotides read TGTGCCAGCAGTTTCCTTTACTCCTACGAGCAGTACTTC. This sequence encodes CASSFLYSYEQYF.

This clone was picked up a small number of times. The chain recombines TRBV9 with TRBJ1-6; 7 bases agree with TRBD1. Germline loops: CDR1 SGDLS, CDR2 YYNGEE. Trimming at V came to 0 bases and at J to 9 bases, leaving 6 bases not matched to a gene. The CDR3 length is 15 residues. The CDR3 region is CASSVGETGLSPLHF. The CDR3 nucleotides are TGTGCCAGCAGCGTAGGGGAGACAGGGCTTTCACCCCTCCACTTT.

The chain combines TRBV10-3 with TRBJ1-2; TRBD1 agrees at 12 bases. J gave up 2 bases and V 10 bases, and 11 bases lay outside the gene matches. The CDR3 has 16 residues. CDR1 ENHRY and CDR2 SYGVKD come from the germline V gene. The CDR3 bases are TGTGCCAGTACAGGGGGGACAGGGGGCTCAAACTATGGCTACACCTTC. This gives the protein CASTGGTGGSNYGYTF.

This clone was seen only once. CDR3 nucleotides: TGTGCCAGCAGGCCGGACGGGGGCCAAGAGACCCAGTACTTC. It translates to CASRPDGGQETQYF. This chain links TRBV2 with TRBJ2-5, with D perhaps TRBD2 (6 bases). CDR3 length: 14 residues. The germline V gene has CDR1 SNHLY and CDR2 FYNNEI. Trimming shortened V by 6 bases and J by 1 base, and 12 bases separated the two germline ends.

In DNA, the CDR3 is TGTGCCAGCAATTCGGGGTCGGGTGGGGAAAAACTGTTTTTT. Protein: CASNSGSGGEKLFF. The genes are TRBV9 and TRBJ1-4; D remains ambiguous. The CDR3 covers 14 residues. Germline-derived CDR1 and CDR2 are SGDLS and YYNGEE. Trimming cost V 6 bases and J 8 bases, with 17 bases left between them. The variable domain in full, completed from reference TRBV9 and TRBJ1-4, reads DSGVTQTPKHLITATGQRVTLRCSPRSGDLSVYWYQQSLDQGLQFLIQYYNGEERAKGNILERFSAQQFPDLHSELNLSSLELGDSALYFCASNSGSGGEKLFFGSGTQLSVL.

The J gene is TRBJ2-3, the V gene TRBV27; 7 bases are shared with TRBD1. Germline loops: CDR1 MNHEY, CDR2 SMNVEV (reference sequence). V lost 5 bases to trimming and J lost 2 bases; unmatched junction nucleotides: 7. The CDR3 sequence is 15 residues long. The CDR3 protein is CASSPPGQNTDTQYF. The CDR3 DNA sequence: TGTGCCAGCAGTCCCCCGGGACAGAACACAGATACGCAGTATTTT.

The CDR3 sequence: CASSLNRGAGEQYF. The CDR3 DNA reads TGTGCCAGCAGCCTCAACAGGGGGGCGGGGGAGCAGTACTTC. This chain connects TRBV5-6 to TRBJ2-7; 8 nucleotides align to TRBD1. CDR1 and CDR2 from the germline V gene are SGHDT and YYEEEE. The CDR3 is 14 residues long. V was pared by 4 bases and J by 7 bases, with 10 bases of the junction left unmatched.

V and J are TRBV4-1 and TRBJ2-3; perhaps TRBD2 as D (7 bases). The CDR3 is 17 residues long. Germline V CDR1 and CDR2: MGHRA, YSYEKL. V was clipped by 0 bases and J by 2 bases, with 15 bases between them. As DNA, the CDR3 is TGCGCCAGCAGCCAAGACGGAGGGGGGGCCCTCACAGATACGCAGTATTTT. It codes for CASSQDGGGALTDTQYF.

As to this clone: The junction departs from the called germline gene at one end, perhaps through a read error. The chain employs TRBV7-6 and TRBJ2-3; 7 nucleotides line up with TRBD2. CDR1 is SGHVS and CDR2 is FNYEAQ in the germline V gene. The length of the CDR3 is 12 residues. CDR3 bases: TGTGCCAGCAGCTTGGGGGGGGACTCCAGGGATTTT. Translating gives CASSLGGDSRDF. Variable domain in full (rest from reference TRBV7-6 and TRBJ2-3): GAGVSQSPRYKVTKRGQDVALRCDPISGHVSLYWYRQALGQGPEFLTYFNYEAQQDKSGLPNDRFSAERPEGSISTLTIQRTEQRDSAMYRCASSLGGDSRDFGPGTRLTVL.

This clone was counted a single time. The chain recombines TRBV7-3 with TRBJ2-1; 7 bases align to TRBD1. With 2 bases clipped from V and 7 bases from J, the junction kept 8 bases outside the gene matches. CDR1 and CDR2 from the germline V gene are SGHTA and FQGTGA. The CDR3 sequence is 15 residues long. The CDR3 here is CASSLVTGAKNEQFF. The CDR3 bases are TGTGCCAGCAGCTTAGTAACAGGGGCGAAAAATGAGCAGTTCTTC.

The CDR3 sequence is CASSPRNQGGYTF. The DNA for the CDR3 is TGCGCCAGCAGCCCAAGAAATCAGGGGGGCTACACCTTC. The chain recombines TRBV4-3 with TRBJ1-2; D is perhaps TRBD1 (6 bases). V was cut by 4 bases and J by 8 bases, with 14 bases left in between. Germline lookup yields CDR1 LGHNA and CDR2 YSLEER. The CDR3 is 13 amino acids.

The genes are TRBV27 and TRBJ1-2; D is unresolved. Trimming took 5 bases from V and 8 from J, leaving 21 bases between them. Germline assignment: CDR1 MNHEY and CDR2 SMNVEV (reference sequence). This CDR3 is built from 15 residues. This chain's CDR3 is CASSENYREESGYTF. The CDR3 DNA follows: TGTGCCAGCAGTGAGAACTACCGGGAAGAGAGCGGCTACACCTTC.

The J gene is TRBJ1-4, the V gene TRBV4-2, with a tentative D call TRBD1 (6 bases). V was cut by 1 base and J by 8 bases, with 23 bases left in between. Germline V lookup: CDR1 LGHNA, CDR2 YNFKEQ. CDR3 length: 18 amino acids. The CDR3 DNA reads as TGTGCCAGCAGCCAAGGGACTTGGAACCGGGACAAAAGGGAAAAACTGTTTTTT. It encodes CASSQGTWNRDKREKLFF.

V and J are TRBV9 and TRBJ1-3; D not certain. The CDR3 runs to 15 residues. Per the germline V gene, CDR1 is SGDLS and CDR2 is YYNGEE. Trimming shortened V by 0 bases and J by 2 bases, and 9 bases separated the two germline ends. CDR3 nucleotide sequence: TGTGCCAGCAGCGTAGAAACAGTAACTGGAAACACCATATATTTT. It encodes CASSVETVTGNTIYF.